This entry lists 29 T cell receptor beta chains sequenced from one sample in a study of blood T cell repertoires in COVID-19 (dated by TCRdb to 2020 to 2021). Library generation was performed with the immunoSEQ multiplex PCR assay. TCRdb obtained this table from immuneACCESS and retained in-frame rearrangements with V and J assigned. These tables miss some clones; where compared with another copy, unresolved V genes account for less than half of the shortfall, and the remainder is unexplained. Within this sample are roughly 250,000 clones, with approximately 79% of them counted one time only. The biggest ten clones account for 4% to 6% of the sample. Sequencing used peripheral blood. These receptors were taken from an elderly woman with active or convalescent COVID-19.

This clone turned up a few times. The chain is built from TRBV28 and TRBJ1-2; D remains unclear. Per germline, CDR1 MDHEN and CDR2 SYDVKM. With 5 bases removed from V and 4 bases from J, the gap between germline ends came to 14 bases. The CDR3 is made up of 14 amino acids. This chain's CDR3 is CASSPKLPLYGYTF. The CDR3 DNA reads TGTGCCAGCAGTCCGAAACTGCCGCTCTATGGCTACACCTTC.

This clone was seen only a few times. This chain connects TRBV29-1 to TRBJ1-2; unclear D gene. The V and J ends lost 1 base and 5 bases respectively, with 8 bases between them. The CDR3 runs to 12 residues. CDR1 is SQVTM, CDR2 ANQGSEA, per germline. CDR3 amino acids: CSVEGTRYGYTF. DNA for the CDR3: TGCAGCGTTGAAGGGACTAGATATGGCTACACCTTC. The full variable domain, with the rest looked up from reference TRBV29-1 and TRBJ1-2, is SAVISQKPSRDICQRGTSLTIQCQVDSQVTMMFWYRQQPGQSLTLIATANQGSEATYESGFVIDKFPISRPNLTFSTLTVSNMSPEDSSIYLCSVEGTRYGYTFGSGTRLTVV.

The chain combines TRBV10-3 with TRBJ1-2; 7 bases fit TRBD1. Germline V CDR1 and CDR2: ENHRY, SYGVKD. With V trimmed by 6 bases and J by 8 bases, 9 bases remained unmatched. CDR3 size: 13 residues. The CDR3 here is CAIRYGQEDGYTF. CDR3 sequence (DNA): TGTGCCATCAGATACGGACAGGAAGACGGCTACACCTTC.

This clone has more than one count but fewer than ten. This chain joins TRBV28 and TRBJ1-5, with a tentative D call TRBD1 (6 bases). The CDR3 extends over 14 amino acids. With 1 base removed from V and 6 bases from J, the gap between germline ends came to 10 bases. Germline V gives CDR1 MDHEN, CDR2 SYDVKM. The CDR3 DNA reads TGTGCCAGCAGTTTATACAGGGACGGTCAGCCCCAGCATTTT. Translation: CASSLYRDGQPQHF.

In this sample, this clone turned up once. The chain combines TRBV2 with TRBJ1-2; TRBD1 matches 8 bases. This CDR3 has 16 amino acids. CDR1 and CDR2 from the germline V gene are SNHLY and FYNNEI. The V and J ends lost 6 bases and 4 bases, in that order; junction bases with no gene match: 13. CDR3 residues: CASSPGGRARVYGYTF. CDR3 nucleotide sequence: TGTGCCAGCAGCCCAGGGGGCCGTGCGCGGGTCTATGGCTACACCTTC.

This clone turned up a few times. V usage is TRBV19 and J usage is TRBJ2-4; D may be TRBD2 (5 bases). CDR1 and CDR2 (germline): LNHDA, SQIVND (reference sequence). Trimming shortened V by 1 base and J by 0 bases, and 10 bases separated the two germline ends. This CDR3 spans 16 amino acids. The DNA of the CDR3 is TGTGCCAGTAGTATAGGAGCGGACCTAGCCAAAAACATTCAGTACTTC. Translation: CASSIGADLAKNIQYF.

The CDR3 DNA follows: TGTGCCTGGAGTCTCCAGCGAAATTCACCCCTCCACTTT. Encoded protein: CAWSLQRNSPLHF. The chain links TRBV30 to TRBJ1-6; no firm D call. V was trimmed by 2 bases and J by 7 bases, leaving 9 bases between them. Germline V CDR1 and CDR2: GTSNPN, SVGIG (reference sequence). The CDR3 is 13 residues long.

The chain has TRBV2 and TRBJ2-1, with 11 nucleotides matching TRBD2. Germline V lookup: CDR1 SNHLY, CDR2 FYNNEI. J was trimmed by 5 bases and V by 6 bases; bases with no gene match: 6. The CDR3 is made up of 15 amino acids. The CDR3 DNA reads as TGTGCCAGCAGGACCCTAGCGGGAGGAGACAATGAGCAGTTCTTC. Amino acid sequence: CASRTLAGGDNEQFF.

The chain links TRBV2 to TRBJ2-5, with D possibly being TRBD2 (6 bases). The germline V and J ends were trimmed by 4 bases and 7 bases, with 19 bases remaining between them. The CDR3 loop spans 15 amino acids. CDR1 is SNHLY and CDR2 is FYNNEI in the germline V gene. The CDR3 DNA reads TGTGCCAGCAGTGGTGGGGACTCAGGGCGGGGGACCCAGTACTTC. Protein: CASSGGDSGRGTQYF. The variable domain in full, with the rest retrieved from reference TRBV2 and TRBJ2-5, is EPEVTQTPSHQVTQMGQEVILRCVPISNHLYFYWYRQILGQKVEFLVSFYNNEISEKSEIFDDQFSVERPDGSNFTLKIRSTKLEDSAMYFCASSGGDSGRGTQYFGPGTRLLVL.

Details on this clone: Other DNA sequences of this sample code for an identical CDR3. The V call is TRBV9, the J call TRBJ2-5, with D tentatively TRBD1 (5 bases). The CDR3 is 14 residues long. Germline CDR1 and CDR2: SGDLS and YYNGEE. V dropped 0 bases and J dropped 1 base, with 7 bases sitting between them. The CDR3 bases are TGTGCCAGCAGCGTAGGGGGCCTCCAAGAGACCCAGTACTTC. It codes for CASSVGGLQETQYF.

This chain links TRBV30 with TRBJ1-6; 10 positions agree with TRBD1. The V and J ends lost 4 bases and 7 bases, in that order; junction bases with no gene match: 7. CDR1 is GTSNPN and CDR2 is SVGIG in the germline V gene (reference sequence). The CDR3 extends over 15 amino acids. The DNA of the CDR3 is TGTGCCTGGACCGACAGGACAGGGGGAAATTCACCCCTCCACTTT. Translated, it gives CAWTDRTGGNSPLHF. The full variable domain, completed using reference TRBV30 and TRBJ1-6, is SQTIHQWPATLVQPVGSPLSLECTVEGTSNPNLYWYRQAAGRGLQLLFYSVGIGQISSEVPQNLSASRPQDRQFILSSKKLLLSDSGFYLCAWTDRTGGNSPLHFGNGTRLTVT.

V gene TRBV28 combines with J gene TRBJ1-3, with D tentatively TRBD1 (6 bases). This CDR3 spans 14 amino acids. Trimming removed 3 bases at V and 4 bases at J, with 10 bases between. Germline loops: CDR1 MDHEN, CDR2 SYDVKM. CDR3 nucleotides: TGTGCCAGCAGTTTCCAACAGGGAGGAAACACCATATATTTT. It specifies CASSFQQGGNTIYF.

The V and J genes are TRBV28 and TRBJ2-3; 9 bases fit TRBD1. Per germline, CDR1 MDHEN and CDR2 SYDVKM. The CDR3 consists of 19 residues. V trimming: 4 bases; J trimming: 6 bases; junction bases outside the gene matches: 20. The CDR3 DNA is TGTGCCAGCAGTTCCAACCTGGGACAGGGTCGGTTTGTGGGGGATACGCAGTATTTT. Translated, it gives CASSSNLGQGRFVGDTQYF. The complete variable domain, with remaining parts taken from reference TRBV28 and TRBJ2-3, reads DVKVTQSSRYLVKRTGEKVFLECVQDMDHENMFWYRQDPGLGLRLIYFSYDVKMKEKGDIPEGYSVSREKKERFSLILESASTNQTSMYLCASSSNLGQGRFVGDTQYFGPGTRLTVL.

The chain combines TRBV28 with TRBJ1-6, with unresolved D. The CDR3 covers 13 residues. V lost 10 bases, J lost 5 bases, and 12 bases lay in between. CDR1 and CDR2 from the germline V gene are MDHEN and SYDVKM. The DNA of the CDR3 is TGTGCCACCGTGAGTGTGCATAATTCACCCCTCCACTTT. Encoded protein: CATVSVHNSPLHF.

This chain uses TRBV5-1 with TRBJ1-2; 9 nucleotides match TRBD1. With 1 base clipped from V and 0 bases from J, the junction kept 1 base outside the gene matches. Germline V gene lookup returns CDR1 SGHRS and CDR2 YFSETQ. There are 15 residues in the CDR3. CDR3 in DNA: TGCGCCAGCAGCTTGACAGGGGGCACTAACTATGGCTACACCTTC. As protein: CASSLTGGTNYGYTF. The complete variable domain, with remaining parts taken from reference TRBV5-1 and TRBJ1-2, reads KAGVTQTPRYLIKTRGQQVTLSCSPISGHRSVSWYQQTPGQGLQFLFEYFSETQRNKGNFPGRFSGRQFSNSRSEMNVSTLELGDSALYLCASSLTGGTNYGYTFGSGTRLTVV.

This clone was detected a few times. The chain uses TRBV18 and TRBJ1-5, with TRBD1 identical over 9 bases. There are 14 residues in the CDR3. J was trimmed by 6 bases and V by 2 bases; bases with no gene match: 2. Germline V gene lookup returns CDR1 KGHSH and CDR2 LQKENI. CDR3 in amino acids: CASSPTGGGQPQHF. In nucleotides, the CDR3 is TGTGCCAGCTCACCAACAGGGGGCGGTCAGCCCCAGCATTTT.

This clone was recorded only once. The J gene is TRBJ1-2, the V gene TRBV18; 7 bases line up with TRBD1. The V gene's germline CDR1 is KGHSH and CDR2 LQKENI. The V and J ends lost 3 bases and 7 bases, in that order; junction bases with no gene match: 11. The length of the CDR3 is 15 residues. CDR3 protein: CASSPSTGQIRGYTF. The DNA of the CDR3 is TGTGCCAGCTCACCTTCGACAGGGCAGATTCGTGGCTACACCTTC.

The chain's CDR3 is CASSSGAEDGYTF. The CDR3 region has the DNA TGCGCCAGCAGTTCAGGGGCTGAAGATGGCTACACCTTC. V usage is TRBV5-1 and J usage is TRBJ1-2; D possibly corresponds to TRBD1 (6 bases). The V gene lost 5 bases and the J gene lost 6 bases, with 14 bases spanning the gap. The CDR3 spans 13 residues. The germline gives CDR1 SGHRS, CDR2 YFSETQ.

This clone occurred once. This chain uses TRBV27 with TRBJ1-5, with D hard to call. Trimming left V 5 bases short and J 4 bases short, with 12 bases between. CDR1 MNHEY and CDR2 SMNVEV come from the germline V gene (reference sequence). CDR3 length equals 14 residues. The CDR3 DNA follows: TGTGCCAGCAGTAGAACAGATTTTAATCAGCCCCAGCATTTT. It yields the protein CASSRTDFNQPQHF.

V gene TRBV11-3 combines with J gene TRBJ2-1, with 9 bases identical to TRBD2. CDR1 SGHNT and CDR2 YENEEA come from the germline V gene. V gave up 5 bases and J gave up 8 bases; unmatched junction bases: 4. There are 13 residues in the CDR3. The CDR3 DNA reads as TGTGCCAGCAGCCCCTGGACTAGCGATGAGCAGTTCTTC. Translation: CASSPWTSDEQFF.

The rearrangement joins TRBV5-6 to TRBJ1-2; D is possibly TRBD1 (6 bases). V lost 4 bases and J 2 bases, leaving 15 bases between the germline ends. This CDR3 contains 15 residues. Germline V gene data show CDR1 as SGHDT and CDR2 as YYEEEE. The chain's CDR3 is CASSTPQGFNYGYTF. CDR3 coding DNA: TGTGCCAGCAGCACCCCACAGGGCTTCAACTATGGCTACACCTTC.

V is TRBV6-2 or TRBV6-3 and J is TRBJ2-1; TRBD1 might be the D (5 bases). The CDR3 sequence is 15 residues long. The germline V and J ends were trimmed by 2 bases and 4 bases, with 12 bases remaining between them. Germline CDR1 is MNHEY and CDR2 is SVGEGT. The CDR3 DNA sequence: TGTGCCAGCAGTTACCCTCATACAGGATACAATGAGCAGTTCTTC. The encoded protein is CASSYPHTGYNEQFF.

CDR3: CASSLAGTVINNEQFF. CDR3 DNA sequence: TGCGCCAGCAGCCTCGCCGGGACAGTGATTAACAATGAGCAGTTCTTC. This chain uses TRBV5-1 with TRBJ2-1, with TRBD1 matching 7 bases. Looked up from germline, CDR1 is SGHRS and CDR2 is YFSETQ. V was pared by 4 bases and J by 5 bases, with 12 bases of the junction left unmatched. This CDR3 region has 16 residues.

DNA for the CDR3: TGCAGCGGACTTGTGACGGGAGGTGAGGATACGCAGTATTTT. Translating gives CSGLVTGGEDTQYF. V and J are TRBV29-1 and TRBJ2-3; 7 nucleotides line up with TRBD2. The CDR3 runs to 14 residues. Germline CDR1 is SQVTM and CDR2 is ANQGSEA. The trim removed 7 bases at V and 6 bases at J, leaving 13 bases unmatched.

The chain has TRBV18 and TRBJ2-2; no clear D gene. The germline CDR1 and CDR2 sequences are KGHSH and LQKENI. V was clipped by 1 base and J by 4 bases, with 10 bases between them. The CDR3 has 15 residues. The CDR3 region is CASSPRAASTGELFF. The CDR3, as DNA: TGTGCCAGCTCACCACGGGCCGCCTCCACCGGGGAGCTGTTTTTT.

V and J are TRBV5-8 and TRBJ1-3; TRBD1 is a possible D gene (6 bases). The CDR3 contains 14 residues. Trimming pared 6 bases from V and 7 bases from J, leaving 17 bases between. CDR1 is SGHTS and CDR2 is YDEGEE in the germline V gene. The CDR3 nucleotides read TGTGCCAGCACCCCCCGTCGTAGGGGGAACACCATATATTTT. It translates to CASTPRRRGNTIYF.

This clone was picked up one time. The chain joins TRBV6-6 to TRBJ1-3; TRBD1 is a possible D gene (6 bases). V lost 5 bases to trimming and J lost 0 bases, with 8 bases between them. Germline CDR1 and CDR2: MNHNY and SVGAGI (reference sequence). The CDR3 extends over 14 amino acids. CDR3 in amino acids: CASSRQDSGNTIYF. The CDR3 nucleotides are TGTGCCAGCAGTAGACAGGACTCTGGAAACACCATATATTTT.

V gene TRBV6-5 combines with J gene TRBJ2-4, with D unclear. CDR1 MNHEY and CDR2 SVGAGI come from the germline V gene. The CDR3 runs 13 residues. The V end was cut by 8 bases, the J end by 0 bases, with 8 bases between. Written as DNA, the CDR3 is TGTGCCAGCCGTCCGTTAGCCAAAAACATTCAGTACTTC. Translation gives CASRPLAKNIQYF.

This clone was observed a few times. The V gene is TRBV28, the J gene TRBJ1-2; 7 bases are a match to TRBD1. Germline V gene lookup returns CDR1 MDHEN and CDR2 SYDVKM. V gave up 2 bases and J gave up 1 base; unmatched junction bases: 1. CDR3 size: 14 residues. The CDR3 DNA reads as TGTGCCAGCAGTTTAGCAGGGGGTAACTATGGCTACACCTTC. Translation gives CASSLAGGNYGYTF.